These T cell receptor beta chains were read from a single sample in a study of CD8+ T cells in alopecia areata. Generated by immunoSEQ multiplex PCR, the TCRdb table keeps only in-frame clones and is missing some. The repertoire includes about 170,000 clones, 58% of them detected once, and about a sixth sits in the top ten. The sequencing used CD4+ T cells sorted from blood, collected around week 55, from a patient treated with tofacitinib. The receptors derive from a human donor with alopecia areata. The CDR3 runs from the conserved cysteine through the conserved F or W. Fields, in order: clone size, D gene, J gene, V gene, CDR3 DNA, CDR3 protein. D genes are given only for firm matches. Not all rows give a size; the values are once, few, many and, for expanded clones, a class.

clone size: NA; D gene: NA; J gene: TRBJ2-3; V gene: TRBV19; CDR3 DNA: TGTGCCAGTCAGCCAGGCGAGGATACGCAGTATTTT; CDR3 protein: CASQPGEDTQYF
clone size: NA; D gene: NA; J gene: TRBJ2-5; V gene: TRBV30; CDR3 DNA: TGTGCCTGGAGTGTATTCGGAGGGTTCCAAGAGACCCGGTACTTC; CDR3 protein: CAWSVFGGFQETRYF
clone size: NA; D gene: NA; J gene: TRBJ2-1; V gene: TRBV10-3; CDR3 DNA: TGTGCCATCGGGGGCCAATACAATGAGCAGTTCTTC; CDR3 protein: CAIGGQYNEQFF
clone size: NA; D gene: NA; J gene: TRBJ2-7; V gene: TRBV7-2; CDR3 DNA: TGTGCCAGCAGCTTAGGAGTCTACTACGAGCAGTACTTC; CDR3 protein: CASSLGVYYEQYF
clone size: NA; D gene: NA; J gene: TRBJ2-3; V gene: TRBV6-5; CDR3 DNA: TGTGCCAGCAGTTACTCGCTAGGTTGGGGGACAGATACGCAGTATTTT; CDR3 protein: CASSYSLGWGTDTQYF
clone size: NA; D gene: NA; J gene: TRBJ1-2; V gene: TRBV15; CDR3 DNA: TGTGCCACCAGCCATAGACAGGCTAACTATGGCTACACCTTC; CDR3 protein: CATSHRQANYGYTF
clone size: NA; D gene: TRBD1; J gene: TRBJ1-2; V gene: TRBV7-2; CDR3 DNA: TGTGCCAGCAACGCCCGGGGACAGAAAAACTATGGCTACACCTTC; CDR3 protein: CASNARGQKNYGYTF
clone size: NA; D gene: NA; J gene: TRBJ1-6; V gene: TRBV18; CDR3 DNA: TGTGCCAGCTCACCTCTGGGAATGGGTTCCTATAATTCACCCCTCCACTTT; CDR3 protein: CASSPLGMGSYNSPLHF
clone size: NA; D gene: NA; J gene: TRBJ2-5; V gene: TRBV21-1; CDR3 DNA: TGTGCCAGCAGCAAATTGGAAAGCGGCCCTCAAGAGACCCAGTACTTC; CDR3 protein: CASSKLESGPQETQYF
clone size: NA; D gene: NA; J gene: TRBJ2-5; V gene: TRBV11-2; CDR3 DNA: TGTGCCAGCGGCCTAGGTGGGGCCGGGGGCCAAGAGACCCAGTACTTC; CDR3 protein: CASGLGGAGGQETQYF
clone size: NA; D gene: NA; J gene: TRBJ1-6; V gene: TRBV9; CDR3 DNA: TGTGCCAGCAGCGAAACGATGAATTCGCCCCTCCACTTT; CDR3 protein: CASSETMNSPLHF
clone size: NA; D gene: NA; J gene: TRBJ2-1; V gene: TRBV4-1; CDR3 DNA: TGCGCCAGCAGCCAACTAGGACAGTCTCAGTTCTTC; CDR3 protein: CASSQLGQSQFF
clone size: few; D gene: TRBD2; J gene: TRBJ2-1; V gene: TRBV7-2; CDR3 DNA: TGTGCCAGCAGCTTAGGGTTAGCGGGGGTGCTTGAGCAGTTCTTC; CDR3 protein: CASSLGLAGVLEQFF
clone size: NA; D gene: NA; J gene: TRBJ2-5; V gene: TRBV27; CDR3 DNA: TGTGCCAGCAGCCTGGGCAGGAGAGGGGAGACCCAGTACTTC; CDR3 protein: CASSLGRRGETQYF
clone size: NA; D gene: NA; J gene: TRBJ2-3; V gene: TRBV18; CDR3 DNA: TGTGCCAGCTCACTCGACCCCACAGATACGCAGTATTTT; CDR3 protein: CASSLDPTDTQYF
clone size: NA; D gene: NA; J gene: TRBJ2-3; V gene: TRBV9; CDR3 DNA: TGTGCCAGCAGCGTACGGACTAGCACAGATACGCAGTATTTT; CDR3 protein: CASSVRTSTDTQYF
clone size: NA; D gene: NA; J gene: TRBJ2-5; V gene: TRBV6-6; CDR3 DNA: TGTGCCAGCGTACTGGGCCTACAAGAGACCCAGTACTTC; CDR3 protein: CASVLGLQETQYF
clone size: NA; D gene: NA; J gene: TRBJ1-1; V gene: TRBV29-1; CDR3 DNA: TGCAGCGTTGAGGGGCGTCAGAACACTGAAGCTTTCTTT; CDR3 protein: CSVEGRQNTEAFF
clone size: NA; D gene: TRBD1; J gene: TRBJ2-7; V gene: TRBV2; CDR3 DNA: TGTGCCAGCTGGGACAGGGACTACGAGCAGTACTTC; CDR3 protein: CASWDRDYEQYF
clone size: NA; D gene: NA; J gene: TRBJ2-3; V gene: TRBV6-6; CDR3 DNA: TGTGCCAGCAGCCTCCGGGGGGCCGGCACAGATACGCAGTATTTT; CDR3 protein: CASSLRGAGTDTQYF
clone size: NA; D gene: NA; J gene: TRBJ2-1; V gene: TRBV15; CDR3 DNA: TGTGCCACCAGCCCCCAGGCCCACAGCTCCTACAATGAGCAGTTCTTC; CDR3 protein: CATSPQAHSSYNEQFF
clone size: few; D gene: TRBD1; J gene: TRBJ2-5; V gene: TRBV5-1; CDR3 DNA: TGCGCCAGCAGCCCGGGACAGCAAGAGACCCAGTACTTC; CDR3 protein: CASSPGQQETQYF
clone size: NA; D gene: NA; J gene: TRBJ1-1; V gene: TRBV30; CDR3 DNA: TGTGCCTGGAGTGTACCGGTAAACACTGAAGCTTTCTTT; CDR3 protein: CAWSVPVNTEAFF
clone size: NA; D gene: TRBD1; J gene: TRBJ1-5; V gene: TRBV6-5; CDR3 DNA: TGTGCCAGCGCCGGGACAGTGAGGAATCAGCCCCAGCATTTT; CDR3 protein: CASAGTVRNQPQHF
clone size: NA; D gene: NA; J gene: TRBJ1-4; V gene: TRBV18; CDR3 DNA: TGTGCCAGCTCATTTCGTCAGCTCTCTGAAAAACTGTTTTTT; CDR3 protein: CASSFRQLSEKLFF
clone size: NA; D gene: NA; J gene: TRBJ2-5; V gene: TRBV30; CDR3 DNA: TGTGCCTGGAGCCCTTCGGAGTTAATGACCCAGTACTTC; CDR3 protein: CAWSPSELMTQYF
clone size: few; D gene: TRBD2; J gene: TRBJ2-5; V gene: TRBV7-2; CDR3 DNA: TGTGCCAGCAGCTCTCGGACCTGGCGGGGGGGCAACGAGTACTTC; CDR3 protein: CASSSRTWRGGNEYF
clone size: few; D gene: NA; J gene: TRBJ2-7; V gene: TRBV7-8; CDR3 DNA: TGTGCCAGCAGCTTAGCTACCGACGGGGACGAGCAGTACTTC; CDR3 protein: CASSLATDGDEQYF
clone size: few; D gene: NA; J gene: TRBJ2-2; V gene: TRBV30; CDR3 DNA: TGTGCCTGGGGGATACAGGGCATCACCGGGGAGCTGTTTTTT; CDR3 protein: CAWGIQGITGELFF
clone size: few; D gene: TRBD2; J gene: TRBJ2-5; V gene: TRBV29-1; CDR3 DNA: TGCAGCGCTGAATCTAGCGGGGACCAAGAGACCCAGTACTTC; CDR3 protein: CSAESSGDQETQYF
clone size: NA; D gene: TRBD1; J gene: TRBJ2-7; V gene: TRBV29-1; CDR3 DNA: TGCAGCGTTGTTTGGACAGGGGGCCTTTCCTACGAGCAGTACTTC; CDR3 protein: CSVVWTGGLSYEQYF
clone size: few; D gene: NA; J gene: TRBJ2-5; V gene: TRBV7-8; CDR3 DNA: TGTGCCAGCAGCGCCGGCAACAGGGGGGGAGAGACCCAGTACTTC; CDR3 protein: CASSAGNRGGETQYF
clone size: NA; D gene: NA; J gene: TRBJ2-7; V gene: TRBV29-1; CDR3 DNA: TGCAGCGTTGGGCCAGGGCGGACCTACGAGCAGTACTTC; CDR3 protein: CSVGPGRTYEQYF
clone size: NA; D gene: TRBD1; J gene: TRBJ2-5; V gene: TRBV2; CDR3 DNA: TGTGCCAGCTCGGACAGGGAGACCCAGTACTTC; CDR3 protein: CASSDRETQYF